This is a list of T cell receptor beta chains from one sample in a study of radiation and T cells in renal cell carcinoma. Some clones are missing from TCRdb's copy, which holds only in-frame ones; the method was immunoSEQ multiplex PCR. The sample lists over 90,000 clones, around 84% occurring once. Sequencing was performed on blood, taken from a patient whose treatment included radiotherapy and nephrectomy. These receptors came from a man aged 60 to 75 with renal cell carcinoma. Both conserved end residues are part of each CDR3. Fields, in order: J gene, clone size, V gene, D gene, CDR3 DNA, CDR3 protein. D genes are given only for firm matches. Only some rows state a clone size, as once, few, many or a class for expanded clones.

j_call: TRBJ2-7
clone_size: .
v_call: TRBV19
d_call: .
cdr3_nt: TGTGCCAGTAGTATGGGTTACGAGCAGTACTTC
cdr3_aa: CASSMGYEQYF

j_call: TRBJ2-5
clone_size: once
v_call: TRBV19
d_call: TRBD1
cdr3_nt: TGTGCCAGTAAACCACGGACAGGGGGCATGGAGACCCAGTACTTC
cdr3_aa: CASKPRTGGMETQYF

j_call: TRBJ1-4
clone_size: .
v_call: TRBV4-3
d_call: .
cdr3_nt: TGCGCCAGCAGCCAAGATACCCATAACTATTCTAATGAAAAACTGTTTTTT
cdr3_aa: CASSQDTHNYSNEKLFF

j_call: TRBJ2-3
clone_size: once
v_call: TRBV5-1
d_call: TRBD2
cdr3_nt: TGCGCCAGCAGCAAGAGCGGGAGATCGACAGATACGCAGTATTTT
cdr3_aa: CASSKSGRSTDTQYF

j_call: TRBJ1-4
clone_size: .
v_call: TRBV14
d_call: TRBD1
cdr3_nt: TGTGCCAGCAGCCGCAACAGGGGCCTTAATGAAAAACTGTTTTTT
cdr3_aa: CASSRNRGLNEKLFF

j_call: TRBJ2-7
clone_size: once
v_call: TRBV5-4
d_call: .
cdr3_nt: TGTGCCAGCAGCATTAGACACACCGAGCAGTACTTC
cdr3_aa: CASSIRHTEQYF

j_call: TRBJ2-7
clone_size: .
v_call: TRBV9
d_call: .
cdr3_nt: TGTGCCAGCAGCGTATCGGGTCTACAGGGACGCGAGCAGTACTTC
cdr3_aa: CASSVSGLQGREQYF

j_call: TRBJ2-1
clone_size: many
v_call: TRBV7-2
d_call: .
cdr3_nt: TGTGCCAGCAGCCAGGGGACCCTTTCCTACAATGAGCAGTTCTTC
cdr3_aa: CASSQGTLSYNEQFF

j_call: TRBJ2-4
clone_size: .
v_call: TRBV2
d_call: .
cdr3_nt: TGTGCCAGCAGCGTAATGTGGGGGTCTAAAAACATTCAGTACTTC
cdr3_aa: CASSVMWGSKNIQYF

j_call: TRBJ2-7
clone_size: .
v_call: TRBV7-2
d_call: .
cdr3_nt: TGTGCCAGCAGCACAATATACGAGCAGTACTTC
cdr3_aa: CASSTIYEQYF

j_call: TRBJ1-1
clone_size: .
v_call: TRBV29-1
d_call: TRBD1
cdr3_nt: TGCAGCGTCGGGACAGGGTCCGCTGAAGCTTTCTTT
cdr3_aa: CSVGTGSAEAFF

j_call: TRBJ2-2
clone_size: .
v_call: TRBV4-2
d_call: .
cdr3_nt: TGTGCCAGCAGCCAAGTACAGGTGGCCAACACCGGGGAGCTGTTTTTT
cdr3_aa: CASSQVQVANTGELFF

j_call: TRBJ2-5
clone_size: .
v_call: TRBV30
d_call: .
cdr3_nt: TGTGCCTGGAGTCATCAACAGGGGACCCAGTACTTC
cdr3_aa: CAWSHQQGTQYF

j_call: TRBJ2-1
clone_size: once
v_call: TRBV27
d_call: TRBD2
cdr3_nt: TGTGCCAGCAGTTTCACTCAAGCTAGCGGAGTCTCCTACAATGAGCAGTTCTTC
cdr3_aa: CASSFTQASGVSYNEQFF

j_call: TRBJ2-7
clone_size: .
v_call: TRBV20-1
d_call: .
cdr3_nt: TGCAGTGCTAGGGGGGCCTACGAGCAGTACTTC
cdr3_aa: CSARGAYEQYF

j_call: TRBJ1-1
clone_size: .
v_call: TRBV2
d_call: .
cdr3_nt: TGTGCCAGGCTTAGAACCTTCAGTTCAAACACTGAAGCTTTCTTT
cdr3_aa: CARLRTFSSNTEAFF

j_call: TRBJ1-1
clone_size: .
v_call: TRBV6-5
d_call: .
cdr3_nt: TGTGCCAGCAGTAGGGGTGGCACTGAAGCTTTCTTT
cdr3_aa: CASSRGGTEAFF

j_call: TRBJ2-6
clone_size: few
v_call: TRBV27
d_call: .
cdr3_nt: TGTGCCAGCAGTTCCCTCGTCGTGATCTCTGGGGCCAACGTCCTGACTTTC
cdr3_aa: CASSSLVVISGANVLTF

j_call: TRBJ1-3
clone_size: .
v_call: TRBV9
d_call: TRBD1
cdr3_nt: TGTGCCAGCAGCGGATTAACAGGGGGGGACGGAAACACCATATATTTT
cdr3_aa: CASSGLTGGDGNTIYF

j_call: TRBJ2-7
clone_size: once
v_call: TRBV6-5
d_call: .
cdr3_nt: TGTGCCAGCAGCCGAGGGGGTTCCTACGAGCAGTACTTC
cdr3_aa: CASSRGGSYEQYF

j_call: TRBJ2-7
clone_size: .
v_call: TRBV19
d_call: .
cdr3_nt: TGTGCCAGTAGTACGGGCAGTTCCTACGAGCAGTACTTC
cdr3_aa: CASSTGSSYEQYF

j_call: TRBJ2-3
clone_size: .
v_call: TRBV7-2
d_call: .
cdr3_nt: TGTGCCAGCAGCCTTAGACCAGATACGCAGTATTTT
cdr3_aa: CASSLRPDTQYF

j_call: TRBJ2-2
clone_size: .
v_call: TRBV29-1
d_call: .
cdr3_nt: TGCAGCGTTGCCATCGCGAACACCGGGGAGCTGTTTTTT
cdr3_aa: CSVAIANTGELFF

j_call: TRBJ2-2
clone_size: .
v_call: TRBV7-7
d_call: TRBD1
cdr3_nt: TGTGCCAGCAGCCGTAGGACAGGGGGCACCGGGGAGCTGTTTTTT
cdr3_aa: CASSRRTGGTGELFF

j_call: TRBJ2-7
clone_size: .
v_call: TRBV5-1
d_call: TRBD2
cdr3_nt: TGCGCCAGCAGCTTAGGGACTAGCGGGAGCCAAAACATCTACGAGCAGTACTTC
cdr3_aa: CASSLGTSGSQNIYEQYF

j_call: TRBJ2-3
clone_size: .
v_call: TRBV4-1
d_call: .
cdr3_nt: TGCGCCAGCAGCCTACGAGGGGGGACCTACACAGATACGCAGTATTTT
cdr3_aa: CASSLRGGTYTDTQYF

j_call: TRBJ1-1
clone_size: once
v_call: TRBV18
d_call: .
cdr3_nt: TGTGCCAGCTCACCTGGACAGTCCGAAGCTTTCTTT
cdr3_aa: CASSPGQSEAFF

j_call: TRBJ1-2
clone_size: .
v_call: TRBV5-1
d_call: .
cdr3_nt: TGCGCCAGCAGCTTGGACTCAGGACGGGACTATGGCTACACCTTC
cdr3_aa: CASSLDSGRDYGYTF

j_call: TRBJ2-1
clone_size: .
v_call: TRBV29-1
d_call: .
cdr3_nt: TGCAGCGTTGCCGTGTTGGGATCCCAATACAATGAGCAGTTCTTC
cdr3_aa: CSVAVLGSQYNEQFF

j_call: TRBJ2-7
clone_size: .
v_call: TRBV19
d_call: .
cdr3_nt: TGTGCCAGTAGTTCCCGACCTGGGGCAGGGCACGAGCAGTACTTC
cdr3_aa: CASSSRPGAGHEQYF

j_call: TRBJ2-6
clone_size: .
v_call: TRBV13
d_call: .
cdr3_nt: TGTGCCAGCAGCTTAGGCCGGCAGGGTGGTGGGGCCAACGTCCTGACTTTC
cdr3_aa: CASSLGRQGGGANVLTF

j_call: TRBJ2-4
clone_size: .
v_call: TRBV6-1
d_call: .
cdr3_nt: TGTGCCAGCAGTGAGGGATTAAACATTCAGTACTTC
cdr3_aa: CASSEGLNIQYF

j_call: TRBJ2-2
clone_size: .
v_call: TRBV5-5
d_call: .
cdr3_nt: TGTGCCAGCAGCTTCAGCCTAGGGGGTACCGGGGAGCTGTTTTTT
cdr3_aa: CASSFSLGGTGELFF

j_call: TRBJ2-1
clone_size: .
v_call: TRBV6-1
d_call: TRBD2
cdr3_nt: TGTGCCAGCAGTGTGGGACTAGCTAATGAGCAGTTCTTC
cdr3_aa: CASSVGLANEQFF

j_call: TRBJ1-2
clone_size: .
v_call: TRBV28
d_call: .
cdr3_nt: TGTGCCAGCAGTTTTCCCCCGAGTAGCTATGGCTACACCTTC
cdr3_aa: CASSFPPSSYGYTF

j_call: TRBJ2-6
clone_size: once
v_call: TRBV9
d_call: TRBD2
cdr3_nt: TGTGCCAGCAGCGTACTATCGGCGGGGGTAGTTGGGGCCAACGTCCTGACTTTC
cdr3_aa: CASSVLSAGVVGANVLTF

j_call: TRBJ2-7
clone_size: .
v_call: TRBV9
d_call: TRBD2
cdr3_nt: TGTGCCAGCAGCGCCGGGACTAGCGACCCTCCCGTCGAGCAGTACTTC
cdr3_aa: CASSAGTSDPPVEQYF

j_call: TRBJ2-1
clone_size: .
v_call: TRBV5-1
d_call: .
cdr3_nt: TGCGCCAGCAGCTTGGTATCCCTGAACAATGAGCAGTTCTTC
cdr3_aa: CASSLVSLNNEQFF

j_call: TRBJ2-7
clone_size: .
v_call: TRBV6-6
d_call: TRBD1
cdr3_nt: TGTGCCAGCAGCCGGGGGACAGGGGCGGCCGAGCAGTACTTC
cdr3_aa: CASSRGTGAAEQYF

j_call: TRBJ1-5
clone_size: .
v_call: TRBV27
d_call: .
cdr3_nt: TGTGCCAGCAGTCCCGGGACGGCTCCTTATAGCAATCAGCCCCAGCATTTT
cdr3_aa: CASSPGTAPYSNQPQHF

j_call: TRBJ1-5
clone_size: few
v_call: TRBV19
d_call: TRBD1
cdr3_nt: TGTGCCAGTAGTATGGTGGGAAGGGGGCGGAAGAATCAGCCCCAGCATTTT
cdr3_aa: CASSMVGRGRKNQPQHF

j_call: TRBJ2-3
clone_size: .
v_call: TRBV13
d_call: TRBD1
cdr3_nt: TGTGCCAGCAGCTTAGTAGCAGGGGGCCTGAGTACAGATACGCAGTATTTT
cdr3_aa: CASSLVAGGLSTDTQYF